This T cell receptor (beta chain) originates from a study of blood T cell repertoires in COVID-19. In the study overall: Sources were T cells, B-cell-depleted T cells, or PBMCs; the material itself was cDNA or gDNA.

V dropped 3 bases and J dropped 4 bases, with 9 bases sitting between them. Germline V gene data show CDR1 as SGHAT and CDR2 as FQNNGV. The CDR3 has 13 amino acids. Profiling relied on immunoSEQ multiplex PCR, and the TCRdb table lists in-frame clones only, not all of them. This table has about 200,000 clones, over 80% appearing once. The chain uses TRBV11-2 and TRBJ1-1, with D hard to call. The sample consisted of peripheral blood. The TCR comes from a man aged 40-49 years with acute or convalescent COVID-19. CDR3 nucleotide sequence: TGTGCCAGCAGCTTGTTCAGTGGCACTGAAGCTTTCTTT. Translating gives CASSLFSGTEAFF.